The 16 T cell receptor beta chains below come from one sample, sequenced in a study of T-cell memory formation after mild COVID-19. In TCRdb, the 5' RACE reads were re-called with MiXCR into one record per CDR3 protein. The sample has 350,000 or so distinct CDR3 sequences; more than 20% are singletons. Sequenced sample: PBMCs or a T cell subset sorted from them (not recorded which). The origin of the receptors is a man between 18 and 35 years old who had mild COVID-19 (a few samples of this study predate the infection). Cell type and time point are not known.

This clonotype was observed a handful of times. The CDR3 spells CASSLIRGSGQETQYF. CDR3 sequence (DNA): TGTGCCAGCAGCTTAATCCGGGGCTCCGGCCAAGAGACCCAGTACTTC. The V gene is TRBV7-2, the J gene TRBJ2-5; D might be TRBD1 or TRBD2, each matching 5 bases. CDR3 length: 16 amino acids. V gave up 2 bases and J gave up 1 base, with 14 bases separating them. Germline CDR1 and CDR2: SGHTA and FQGNSA.

This clonotype has a handful of counts. The chain joins TRBV4-2 to TRBJ2-1, with TRBD2 matching 12 bases. The CDR3 is made up of 17 amino acids. CDR1 is LGHNA and CDR2 is YNFKEQ in the germline V gene. The ends lost 4 bases at V and 0 bases at J; junction bases unmatched: 4. The DNA for the CDR3 is TGTGCCAGCAGCCTCGGACTAGCGGGGAGCTCCTACAATGAGCAGTTCTTC. It codes for CASSLGLAGSSYNEQFF.

This clonotype showed up just a few times. V and J are TRBV4-1 and TRBJ2-5, with TRBD2 matching over 8 bases. CDR3 length: 17 amino acids. V lost 3 bases to trimming and J lost 4 bases; unmatched junction nucleotides: 13. Germline V lookup: CDR1 MGHRA, CDR2 YSYEKL. The CDR3 sequence is CASSQAPRGGSRETQYF. For the CDR3, the DNA is TGCGCCAGCAGCCAGGCCCCCCGGGGGGGCTCGCGAGAGACCCAGTACTTC.

The chain combines TRBV7-2 with TRBJ1-1, with 8 bases matching TRBD1. This CDR3 is 16 amino acids long. V lost 0 bases and J lost 6; bases outside the gene matches: 9. Germline lookup yields CDR1 SGHTA and CDR2 FQGNSA. CDR3 nucleotide sequence: TGTGCCAGCAGCTTAGCGGCCCGGACAGGGAGGGCTGAAGCTTTCTTT. It specifies CASSLAARTGRAEAFF.

The chain carries TRBV15 and TRBJ2-1; 12 nucleotides agree with TRBD2. The junction had 1 base not matched to a gene; V was cut back by 1 base and J by 6 bases. The CDR3 has 15 amino acids. Germline V gene sequence: CDR1 LNHNV, CDR2 YYDKDF (reference sequence). CDR3 residues: CATSRGLAGVNEQFF. CDR3 DNA sequence: TGTGCCACCAGCAGAGGACTAGCGGGGGTCAATGAGCAGTTCTTC.

There are a few counts of this clonotype. V gene TRBV20-1 combines with J gene TRBJ1-2; a possible D gene is TRBD1 (6 bases). The CDR3 covers 15 residues. V gave up 5 bases and J gave up 2 bases, with 18 bases separating them. CDR1 is DFQATT and CDR2 is SNEGSKA in the germline V gene (reference sequence). The CDR3 DNA reads TGCAGTGCTTATGTGTTACAGGGACCCAACTATGGCTACACCTTC. Protein sequence: CSAYVLQGPNYGYTF.

This clonotype was detected many times. This chain connects TRBV5-1 to TRBJ2-3; the D gene is possibly TRBD2 (5 bases). Germline V gene data show CDR1 as SGHRS and CDR2 as YFSETQ. This CDR3 contains 12 residues. Between the trimmed V and J ends, which lost 2 bases and 8 bases, there was a span of 9 bases. Written as DNA, the CDR3 is TGCGCCAGCAGCTTAGACGGAGGTACGCAGTATTTT. This encodes CASSLDGGTQYF.

This clonotype has a handful of counts. CDR3 sequence: CASSYVGIGGYTF. Here the CDR3 DNA reads TGTGCCAGCAGTTACGTCGGTATTGGTGGCTACACCTTC. The chain employs TRBV6-2 or TRBV6-3 and TRBJ1-2; D gene unclear. The CDR3 runs 13 residues. CDR1 and CDR2 from the germline V gene are MNHEY and SVGEGT. The V end was cut by 2 bases, the J end by 7 bases, with 11 bases between.

This clonotype has a handful of counts. This rearrangement joins TRBV20-1 to TRBJ2-7, with TRBD2 identical over 11 bases. The ends lost 5 bases at V and 1 base at J; junction bases unmatched: 4. Per germline, CDR1 DFQATT and CDR2 SNEGSKA (reference sequence). The CDR3 length is 14 residues. As DNA, the CDR3 is TGCAGTGCTGCCAGGACTAGCGGGTCCTACGAGCAGTACTTC. Its protein is CSAARTSGSYEQYF.

This clonotype has more than one count but fewer than ten. The CDR3 here is CASSLTPDSYNSPLHF. DNA of the CDR3: TGTGCCAGCAGCCTGACGCCGGACTCCTATAATTCACCCCTCCACTTT. The rearrangement joins TRBV12-3 or TRBV12-4 to TRBJ1-6; D remains unclear. The CDR3 consists of 16 residues. V lost 6 bases and J lost 0, with 12 bases in between.

Only a few counts were recorded for this clonotype. The chain combines TRBV4-1 with TRBJ2-3, with D unresolved. The germline V and J ends were trimmed by 0 bases and 7 bases, with 11 bases remaining between them. This CDR3 has 14 residues. Looked up from germline, CDR1 is MGHRA and CDR2 is YSYEKL. CDR3 coding DNA: TGCGCCAGCAGCCAAGATGAGGTTGCCAATACGCAGTATTTT. It codes for CASSQDEVANTQYF.

The chain combines TRBV3-1 with TRBJ2-5; D uncertain. The CDR3 length is 12 residues. The germline CDR1 and CDR2 sequences are LGHDT and YNNKEL (reference sequence). Deletions cut 3 bases from V and 2 bases from J, with 4 bases between. CDR3 in amino acids: CASSHQQETQYF. DNA for the CDR3: TGTGCCAGCAGCCATCAACAAGAGACCCAGTACTTC.

The chain joins TRBV4-1 to TRBJ2-7; the match to TRBD2 covers 7 bases. V shed 1 base and J 5 bases; nucleotides not matched to a gene: 8. The CDR3 extends over 15 amino acids. The germline V gene has CDR1 MGHRA and CDR2 YSYEKL. The CDR3 nucleotides are TGCGCCAGCAGCCAAGTTCCCAGGGCGGGAGACGAGCAGTACTTC. Protein: CASSQVPRAGDEQYF.

This clonotype was detected a few times. J is TRBJ1-6 and V is TRBV5-1; D is ambiguous. Germline V gene lookup returns CDR1 SGHRS and CDR2 YFSETQ. This CDR3 has 15 residues. Trimming took 0 bases from V and 6 from J, leaving 10 bases between them. The CDR3 is CASSLEAIGNSPLHF. CDR3 nucleotides: TGCGCCAGCAGCTTGGAGGCGATAGGTAATTCACCCCTCCACTTT.

This sequence joins TRBV9 and TRBJ2-7; unclear D gene. The CDR3 has 15 residues. Germline V gives CDR1 SGDLS, CDR2 YYNGEE. V was shortened by 0 bases and J by 4 bases, with 14 bases between the two germline ends. The CDR3 sequence: CASSVGPEPTYEQYV. The CDR3 DNA reads TGTGCCAGCAGCGTAGGCCCCGAGCCCACTTACGAGCAGTACGTC.

This clonotype was detected a few times. This chain joins TRBV4-1 and TRBJ2-5, with 8 bases matching TRBD1. Trimming took 4 bases from V and 4 from J; bases not matched to a gene: 5. CDR1 is MGHRA and CDR2 is YSYEKL in the germline V gene. The CDR3 contains 14 residues. The CDR3 here is CASSPRGRLETQYF. As DNA, the CDR3 is TGCGCCAGCAGCCCCAGGGGGCGGCTAGAGACCCAGTACTTC.